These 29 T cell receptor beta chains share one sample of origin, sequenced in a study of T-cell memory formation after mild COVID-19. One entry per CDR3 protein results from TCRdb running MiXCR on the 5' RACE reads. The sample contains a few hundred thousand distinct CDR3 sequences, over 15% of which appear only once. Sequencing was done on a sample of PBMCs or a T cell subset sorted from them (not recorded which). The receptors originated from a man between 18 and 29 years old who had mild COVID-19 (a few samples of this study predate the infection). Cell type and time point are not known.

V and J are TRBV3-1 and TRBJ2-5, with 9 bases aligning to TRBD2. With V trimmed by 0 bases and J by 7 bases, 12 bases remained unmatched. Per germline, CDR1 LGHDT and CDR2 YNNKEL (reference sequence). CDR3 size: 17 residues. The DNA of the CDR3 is TGTGCCAGCAGCCAAGAGGTGGCTAGCGGGGACCGGGGGACCCAGTACTTC. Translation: CASSQEVASGDRGTQYF.

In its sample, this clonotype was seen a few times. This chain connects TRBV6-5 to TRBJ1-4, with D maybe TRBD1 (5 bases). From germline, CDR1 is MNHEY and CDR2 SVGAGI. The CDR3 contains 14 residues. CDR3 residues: CATHGRQGQGKLFF. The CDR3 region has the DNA TGTGCAACCCACGGCCGGCAGGGTCAAGGAAAACTGTTTTTT.

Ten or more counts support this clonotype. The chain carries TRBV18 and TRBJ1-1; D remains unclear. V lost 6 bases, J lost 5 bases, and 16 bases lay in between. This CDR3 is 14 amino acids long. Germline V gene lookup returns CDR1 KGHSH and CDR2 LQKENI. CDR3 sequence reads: CASSSSLEGTEAFF. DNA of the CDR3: TGTGCCAGCTCTTCATCACTGGAGGGAACTGAAGCTTTCTTT. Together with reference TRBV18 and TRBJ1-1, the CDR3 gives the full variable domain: NAGVMQNPRHLVRRRGQEARLRCSPMKGHSHVYWYRQLPEEGLKFMVYLQKENIIDESGMPKERFSAEFPKEGPSILRIQQVVRGDSAAYFCASSSSLEGTEAFFGQGTRLTVV.

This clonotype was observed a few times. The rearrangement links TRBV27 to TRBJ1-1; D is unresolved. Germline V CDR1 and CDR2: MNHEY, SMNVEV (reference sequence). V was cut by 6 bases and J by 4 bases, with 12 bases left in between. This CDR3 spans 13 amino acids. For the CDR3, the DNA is TGTGCCAGCAGGGTCGCCCTTCGCACTGAAGCTTTCTTT. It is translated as CASRVALRTEAFF.

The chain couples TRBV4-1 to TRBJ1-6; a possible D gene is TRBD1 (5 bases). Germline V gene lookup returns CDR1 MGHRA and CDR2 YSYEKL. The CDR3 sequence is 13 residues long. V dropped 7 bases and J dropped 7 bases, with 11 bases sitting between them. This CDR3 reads CASKGTGNSPLHF. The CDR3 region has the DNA TGCGCCAGCAAAGGGACCGGGAATTCACCCCTCCACTTT.

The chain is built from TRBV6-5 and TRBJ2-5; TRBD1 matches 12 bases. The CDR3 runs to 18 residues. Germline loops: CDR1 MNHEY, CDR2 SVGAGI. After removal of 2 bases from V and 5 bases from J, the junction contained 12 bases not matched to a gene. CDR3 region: CASSYRVAWDRGLETQYF. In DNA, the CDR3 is TGTGCCAGCAGTTACCGGGTAGCCTGGGACAGGGGGCTGGAGACCCAGTACTTC.

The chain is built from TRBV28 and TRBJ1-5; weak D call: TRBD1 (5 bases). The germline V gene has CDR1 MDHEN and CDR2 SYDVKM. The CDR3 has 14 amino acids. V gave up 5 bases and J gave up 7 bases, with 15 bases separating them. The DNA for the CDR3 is TGTGCCAGCAGTCCCCCGGCAGGGTGGCAGCCCCAGCATTTT. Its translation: CASSPPAGWQPQHF.

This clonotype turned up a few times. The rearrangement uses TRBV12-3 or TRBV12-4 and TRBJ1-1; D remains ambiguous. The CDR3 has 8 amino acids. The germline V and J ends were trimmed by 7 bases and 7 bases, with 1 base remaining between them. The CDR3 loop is CASNEAFF. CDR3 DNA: TGTGCCAGCAATGAAGCTTTCTTT.

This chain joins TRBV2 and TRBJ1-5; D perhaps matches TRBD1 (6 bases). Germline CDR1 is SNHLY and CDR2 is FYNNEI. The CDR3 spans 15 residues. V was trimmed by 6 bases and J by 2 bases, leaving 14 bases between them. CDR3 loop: CASRGMGGGNQPQHF. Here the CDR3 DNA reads TGTGCCAGCAGGGGGATGGGGGGCGGCAATCAGCCCCAGCATTTT.

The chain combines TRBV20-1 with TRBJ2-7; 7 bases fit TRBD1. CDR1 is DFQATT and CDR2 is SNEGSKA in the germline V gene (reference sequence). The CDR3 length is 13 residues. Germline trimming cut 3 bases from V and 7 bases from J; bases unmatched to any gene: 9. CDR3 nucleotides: TGCAGTGCTAGGGAACCGGGACAGCGGGAGCAGTACTTC. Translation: CSAREPGQREQYF.

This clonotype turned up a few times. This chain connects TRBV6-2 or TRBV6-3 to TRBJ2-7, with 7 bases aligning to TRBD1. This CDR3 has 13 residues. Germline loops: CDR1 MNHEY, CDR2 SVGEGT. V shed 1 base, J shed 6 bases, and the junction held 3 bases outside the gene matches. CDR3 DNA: TGTGCCAGCAGTTACTTCACAGGGGCCGAGCAGTACTTC. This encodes CASSYFTGAEQYF.

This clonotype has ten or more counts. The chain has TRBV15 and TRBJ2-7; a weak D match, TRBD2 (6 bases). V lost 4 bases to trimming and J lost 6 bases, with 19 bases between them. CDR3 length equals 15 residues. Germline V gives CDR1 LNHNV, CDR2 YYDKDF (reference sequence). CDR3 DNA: TGTGCCACCAGCACGGGCGGGGAAGGGCTAAGCGAGCAGTACTTC. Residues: CATSTGGEGLSEQYF.

DNA of the CDR3: TGTGCCAGCTCGGCAAGGATTTTGAACACTGAAGCTTTCTTT. It specifies CASSARILNTEAFF. This chain uses TRBV18 with TRBJ1-1; D is uncertain. V gave up 6 bases and J gave up 0 bases, with 11 bases separating them. This CDR3 region has 14 residues. The germline CDR1 and CDR2 sequences are KGHSH and LQKENI.

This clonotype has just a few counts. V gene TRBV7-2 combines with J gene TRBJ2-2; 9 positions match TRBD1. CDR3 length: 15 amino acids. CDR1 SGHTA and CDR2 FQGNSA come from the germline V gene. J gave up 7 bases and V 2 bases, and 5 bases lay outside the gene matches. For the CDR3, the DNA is TGTGCCAGCAGCTTATGGGGACAGGGTGTCGGGGAGCTGTTTTTT. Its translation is CASSLWGQGVGELFF.

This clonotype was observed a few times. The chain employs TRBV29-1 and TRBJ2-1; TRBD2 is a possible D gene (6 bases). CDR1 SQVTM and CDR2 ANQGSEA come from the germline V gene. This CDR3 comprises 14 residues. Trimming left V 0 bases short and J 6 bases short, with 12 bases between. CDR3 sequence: CSVEDRGISNEQFF. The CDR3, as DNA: TGCAGCGTTGAAGATCGGGGGATTTCCAATGAGCAGTTCTTC.

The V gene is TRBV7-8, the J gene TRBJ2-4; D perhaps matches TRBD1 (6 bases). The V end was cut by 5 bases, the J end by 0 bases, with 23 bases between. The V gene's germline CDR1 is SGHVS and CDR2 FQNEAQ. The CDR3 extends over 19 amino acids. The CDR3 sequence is CASSLGGGKSTLAKNIQYF. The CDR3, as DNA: TGTGCCAGCAGCCTAGGGGGTGGTAAATCAACCCTAGCCAAAAACATTCAGTACTTC.

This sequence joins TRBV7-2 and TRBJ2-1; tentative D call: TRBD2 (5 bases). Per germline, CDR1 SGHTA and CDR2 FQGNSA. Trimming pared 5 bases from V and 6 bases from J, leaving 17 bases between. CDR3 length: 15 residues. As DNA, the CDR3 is TGTGCCAGCAGCCCCCCTAGCACCGGCGGCAATGAGCAGTTCTTC. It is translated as CASSPPSTGGNEQFF.

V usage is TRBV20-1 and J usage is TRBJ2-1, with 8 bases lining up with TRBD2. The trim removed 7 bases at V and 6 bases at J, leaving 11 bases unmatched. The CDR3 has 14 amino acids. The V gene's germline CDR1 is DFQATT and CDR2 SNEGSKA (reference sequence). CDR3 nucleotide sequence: TGCAGTGGGGAGGTAGCGGGGTGGGGCAATGAGCAGTTCTTC. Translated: CSGEVAGWGNEQFF.

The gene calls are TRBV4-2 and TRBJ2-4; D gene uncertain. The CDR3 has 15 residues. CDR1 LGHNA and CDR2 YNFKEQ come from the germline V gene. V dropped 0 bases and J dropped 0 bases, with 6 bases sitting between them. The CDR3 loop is CASSQERQAKNIQYF. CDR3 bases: TGTGCCAGCAGCCAAGAGAGGCAAGCCAAAAACATTCAGTACTTC.

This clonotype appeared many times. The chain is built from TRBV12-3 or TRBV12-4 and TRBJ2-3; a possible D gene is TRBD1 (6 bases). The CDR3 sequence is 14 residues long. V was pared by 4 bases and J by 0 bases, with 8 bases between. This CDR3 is CASSSGQSTDTQYF. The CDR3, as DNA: TGTGCCAGCAGTTCCGGACAGAGCACAGATACGCAGTATTTT.

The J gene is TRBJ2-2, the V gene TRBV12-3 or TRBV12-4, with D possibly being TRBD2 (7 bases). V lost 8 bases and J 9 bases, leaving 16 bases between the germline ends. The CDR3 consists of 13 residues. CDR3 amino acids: CASRPWGGRELFF. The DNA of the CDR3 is TGTGCCAGCCGTCCATGGGGGGGCAGGGAGCTGTTTTTT.

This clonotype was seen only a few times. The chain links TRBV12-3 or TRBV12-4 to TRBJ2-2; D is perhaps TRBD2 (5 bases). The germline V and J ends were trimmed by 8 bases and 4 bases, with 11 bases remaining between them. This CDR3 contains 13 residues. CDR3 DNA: TGTGCCAGCGTTGCGAGGGCCACCGGGGAGCTGTTTTTT. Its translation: CASVARATGELFF.

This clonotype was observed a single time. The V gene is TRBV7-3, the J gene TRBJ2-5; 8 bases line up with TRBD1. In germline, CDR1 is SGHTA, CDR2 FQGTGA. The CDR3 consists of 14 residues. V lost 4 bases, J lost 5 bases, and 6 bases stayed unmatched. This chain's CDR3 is CASSSQGALETQYF. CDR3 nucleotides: TGTGCCAGCAGCTCCCAGGGGGCTTTGGAGACCCAGTACTTC.

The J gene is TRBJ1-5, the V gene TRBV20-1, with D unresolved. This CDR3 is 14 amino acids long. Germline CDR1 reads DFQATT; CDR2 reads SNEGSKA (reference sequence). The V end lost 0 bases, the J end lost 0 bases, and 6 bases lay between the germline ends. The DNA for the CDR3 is TGCAGTGCTAGAGACGAAGGTAGCAATCAGCCCCAGCATTTT. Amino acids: CSARDEGSNQPQHF.

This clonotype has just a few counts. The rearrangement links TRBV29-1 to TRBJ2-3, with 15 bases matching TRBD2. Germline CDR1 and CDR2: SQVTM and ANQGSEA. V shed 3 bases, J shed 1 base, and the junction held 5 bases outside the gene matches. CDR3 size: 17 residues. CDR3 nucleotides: TGCAGCGTTGATGGACTAGCGGGGGGGCCGGGCACAGATACGCAGTATTTT. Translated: CSVDGLAGGPGTDTQYF.

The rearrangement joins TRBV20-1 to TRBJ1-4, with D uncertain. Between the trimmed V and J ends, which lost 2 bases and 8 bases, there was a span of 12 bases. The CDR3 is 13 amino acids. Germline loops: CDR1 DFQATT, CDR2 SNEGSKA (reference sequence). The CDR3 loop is CSARRPTSEKLFF. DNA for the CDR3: TGCAGTGCTAGAAGACCTACGTCGGAAAAACTGTTTTTT.

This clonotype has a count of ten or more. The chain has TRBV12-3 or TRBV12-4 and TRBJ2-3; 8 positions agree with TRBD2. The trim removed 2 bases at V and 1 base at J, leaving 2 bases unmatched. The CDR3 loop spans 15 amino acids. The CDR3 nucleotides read TGTGCCAGCAGTTTATGGCGGGGGGGCACAGATACGCAGTATTTT. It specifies CASSLWRGGTDTQYF.

The CDR3 reads CATSDFLGNGYTF. CDR3 DNA sequence: TGTGCCACCAGTGATTTCTTGGGTAATGGCTACACCTTC. This chain links TRBV24-1 with TRBJ1-2; D ambiguous. Germline assignment: CDR1 KGHDR and CDR2 SFDVKD. The CDR3 covers 13 residues. Trimming cost V 1 base and J 6 bases, with 8 bases left between them.

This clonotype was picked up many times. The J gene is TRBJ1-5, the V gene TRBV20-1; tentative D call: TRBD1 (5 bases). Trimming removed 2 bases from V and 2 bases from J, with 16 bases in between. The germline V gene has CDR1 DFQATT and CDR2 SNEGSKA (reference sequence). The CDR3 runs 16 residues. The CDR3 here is CSARRGIGVGNQPQHF. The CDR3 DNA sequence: TGCAGTGCTAGAAGAGGGATAGGGGTTGGCAATCAGCCCCAGCATTTT.